This T cell receptor beta chain came from a study of identifying expanded T cells in peripheral blood. Study results and limitations: Technical replicates showed about 1.2 changed clones; about 2 weeks roughly 16; four weeks 19. Clone count variance between roughly 2-week samples rose with total template count.

The table came from immunoSEQ multiplex PCR; TCRdb's copy has only in-frame clones and leaves some out. The data contain 45,000 to 65,000 clones, 65% to 90% of them seen just once; the ten biggest clones take up around 15%. As concerns this clone: The antigen is not known.

Germline V gene lookup returns CDR1 LNHDA and CDR2 SQIVND (reference sequence). Deletions cut 7 bases from V and 0 bases from J, with 13 bases between. The CDR3 runs to 15 residues. Sequenced sample: blood. The TCR comes from a person between 18 and 75 years old in good health. The V gene is TRBV19, the J gene TRBJ2-1; possible D gene TRBD2, 6 bases. The CDR3 DNA reads as TGTGCCAGTAACATGGGGGGAGGCTCCTACAATGAGCAGTTCTTC. This codes for CASNMGGGSYNEQFF.